These 9 T cell receptor beta chains originate from one sample sequenced in a study of cytomegalovirus exposure and HLA in healthy donors. 60 Vbeta and 13 Jbeta primers were used in PCR. Produced via immunoSEQ multiplex PCR; TCRdb's table is partial and in-frame only. The repertoire has more than 100,000 clones, roughly 70% of them found once; the top ten carry approximately 3.8%. Sequencing was done on a sample of PBMCs. The receptors were gathered from a woman between 40 and 55 years old in good health and CMV-seronegative.

The genes are TRBV5-1 and TRBJ1-4; 11 bases agree with TRBD1. The junction had 4 bases not matched to a gene; V was cut back by 5 bases and J by 7 bases. Germline V gene data show CDR1 as SGHRS and CDR2 as YFSETQ. The CDR3 sequence is 14 residues long. DNA for the CDR3: TGCGCCAGCAGTTTCGGACAGGGGGCTGAAAAACTGTTTTTT. Translation gives CASSFGQGAEKLFF. Filled out from reference TRBV5-1 and TRBJ1-4, the complete variable domain reads KAGVTQTPRYLIKTRGQQVTLSCSPISGHRSVSWYQQTPGQGLQFLFEYFSETQRNKGNFPGRFSGRQFSNSRSEMNVSTLELGDSALYLCASSFGQGAEKLFFGSGTQLSVL.

In its sample, this clone was seen once. The chain carries TRBV7-6 and TRBJ2-7, with 9 bases fitting TRBD2. The CDR3 runs 16 residues. V lost 5 bases, J lost 2 bases, and 10 bases stayed unmatched. From germline, CDR1 is SGHVS and CDR2 FNYEAQ. This CDR3 reads CASSHPRLAGPYEQYF. Written as DNA, the CDR3 is TGTGCCAGCAGCCACCCGAGGCTAGCGGGACCCTACGAGCAGTACTTC.

The chain carries TRBV7-2 and TRBJ2-7; the match to TRBD2 covers 10 bases. The germline V gene encodes CDR1 SGHTA and CDR2 FQGNSA. This CDR3 region has 13 residues. Trimming took 5 bases from V and 6 from J; bases not matched to a gene: 4. As DNA, the CDR3 is TGTGCCAGCAGCAGTCTAGCGGGAGTCGAGCAGTACTTC. It yields the protein CASSSLAGVEQYF.

The chain employs TRBV18 and TRBJ2-1, with D tentatively TRBD1 (5 bases). The CDR3 spans 15 residues. Looked up from germline, CDR1 is KGHSH and CDR2 is LQKENI. Trimming shortened V by 3 bases and J by 6 bases, and 15 bases separated the two germline ends. CDR3 region: CASSPPSPRGNEQFF. In DNA form, the CDR3 reads TGTGCCAGCTCACCCCCCAGCCCTAGGGGCAATGAGCAGTTCTTC.

This clone was observed a single time. The rearrangement links TRBV19 to TRBJ2-3, with 7 bases identical to TRBD2. Germline V lookup: CDR1 LNHDA, CDR2 SQIVND (reference sequence). Unmatched junction bases numbered 5, after V lost 5 bases and J lost 6 bases. The CDR3 is 13 amino acids. The CDR3, as DNA: TGTGCCAGTAGTTTCGCGGGAGTGGATACGCAGTATTTT. It codes for CASSFAGVDTQYF.

The chain carries TRBV19 and TRBJ2-5; 10 positions agree with TRBD1. Unmatched junction bases numbered 6, after V lost 3 bases and J lost 5 bases. The CDR3 totals 15 residues. Germline assignment: CDR1 LNHDA and CDR2 SQIVND (reference sequence). DNA of the CDR3: TGTGCCAGTAGTATCGTCGGGACAGGGGATGAGACCCAGTACTTC. It encodes CASSIVGTGDETQYF.

The gene calls are TRBV5-1 and TRBJ2-7, with 7 bases that match TRBD2. The ends lost 1 base at V and 0 bases at J; junction bases unmatched: 4. This CDR3 region has 15 residues. Looked up from germline, CDR1 is SGHRS and CDR2 is YFSETQ. This chain's CDR3 is CASSLRGGISYEQYF. CDR3 nucleotide sequence: TGCGCCAGCAGCTTGCGGGGAGGGATCTCCTACGAGCAGTACTTC.

This clone was detected once. This chain uses TRBV4-3 with TRBJ2-2; D may be TRBD1 (6 bases). CDR1 is LGHNA and CDR2 is YSLEER in the germline V gene. The CDR3 extends over 15 amino acids. Trimming stripped 3 bases from V and 3 bases from J, with 11 bases between. The CDR3 loop is CASSHIPGDTGELFF. The CDR3, as DNA: TGCGCCAGCAGCCATATTCCAGGGGACACCGGGGAGCTGTTTTTT.

The genes are TRBV7-8 and TRBJ2-7; tentative D call: TRBD2 (6 bases). Deletions cut 5 bases from V and 9 bases from J, with 23 bases between. The CDR3 runs to 15 residues. Germline loops: CDR1 SGHVS, CDR2 FQNEAQ. The CDR3 loop reads CASSAPRDFYEGQYF. The CDR3, as DNA: TGTGCCAGCAGCGCACCCCGGGACTTCTACGAAGGGCAGTACTTC.